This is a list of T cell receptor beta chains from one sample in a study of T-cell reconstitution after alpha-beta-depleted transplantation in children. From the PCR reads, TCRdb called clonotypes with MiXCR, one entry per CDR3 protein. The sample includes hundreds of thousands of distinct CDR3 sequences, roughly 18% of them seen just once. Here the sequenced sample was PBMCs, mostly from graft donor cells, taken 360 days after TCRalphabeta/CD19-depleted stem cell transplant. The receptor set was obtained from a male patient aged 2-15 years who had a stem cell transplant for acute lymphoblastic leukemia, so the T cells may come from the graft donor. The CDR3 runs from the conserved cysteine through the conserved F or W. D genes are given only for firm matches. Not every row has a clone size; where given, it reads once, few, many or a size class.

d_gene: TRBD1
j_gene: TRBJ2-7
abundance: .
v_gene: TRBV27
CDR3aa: CASSSAGQVSYEQYF
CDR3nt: TGTGCCAGCAGTTCCGCGGGACAGGTGTCCTACGAGCAGTACTTC

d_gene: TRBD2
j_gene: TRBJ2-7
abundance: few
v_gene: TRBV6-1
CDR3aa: CASRSLTSGRSHEQYF
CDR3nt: TGTGCCAGTAGATCACTGACTAGCGGGAGATCCCACGAGCAGTACTTC

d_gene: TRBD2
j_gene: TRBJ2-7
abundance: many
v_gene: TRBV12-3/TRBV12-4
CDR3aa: CASSSNVPGGEQYF
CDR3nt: TGTGCCAGCAGTTCTAATGTGCCGGGGGGCGAGCAGTACTTC

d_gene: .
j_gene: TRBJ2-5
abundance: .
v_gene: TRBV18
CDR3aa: CASSPPSQGHLRETQYF
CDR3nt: TGTGCCAGCTCACCACCGTCACAGGGTCACCTCCGGGAGACCCAGTACTTC

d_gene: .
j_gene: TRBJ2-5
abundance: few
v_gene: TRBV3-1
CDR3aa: CASSQILTNQETQYF
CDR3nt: TGTGCCAGCAGCCAAATACTAACGAACCAAGAGACCCAGTACTTC

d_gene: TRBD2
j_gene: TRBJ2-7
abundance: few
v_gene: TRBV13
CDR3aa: CASSPSGGVGGEQYF
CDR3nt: TGTGCCAGCAGCCCTAGCGGGGGGGTTGGCGGCGAGCAGTACTTC

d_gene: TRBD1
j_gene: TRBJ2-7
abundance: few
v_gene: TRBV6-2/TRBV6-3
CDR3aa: CASRRRQGSYEQYF
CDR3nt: TGTGCCAGCAGGCGAAGACAGGGCTCCTACGAGCAGTACTTC

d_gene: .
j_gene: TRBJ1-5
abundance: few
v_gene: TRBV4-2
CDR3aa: CASSLSPGRGNQPQHF
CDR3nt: TGTGCCAGCAGCCTTTCTCCCGGCAGGGGCAATCAGCCCCAGCATTTT

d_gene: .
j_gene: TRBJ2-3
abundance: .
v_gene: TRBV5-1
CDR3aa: CASREDSNTDTQYF
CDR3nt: TGCGCCAGCAGGGAGGACAGCAACACAGATACGCAGTATTTT

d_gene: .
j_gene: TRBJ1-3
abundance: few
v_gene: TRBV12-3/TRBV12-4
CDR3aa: CASSSPLRGPWSWSTIYF
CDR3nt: TGTGCCAGCAGTTCCCCCCTCAGAGGACCCTGGAGCTGGAGCACCATATATTTT

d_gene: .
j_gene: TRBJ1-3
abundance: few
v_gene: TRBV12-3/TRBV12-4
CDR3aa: CASSFTGFSGNTIYF
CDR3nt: TGTGCCAGCAGTTTTACAGGGTTCTCTGGAAACACCATATATTTT

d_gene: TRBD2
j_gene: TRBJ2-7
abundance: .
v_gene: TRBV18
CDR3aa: CASSPIGLAGPYEQYF
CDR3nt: TGTGCCAGCTCACCAATAGGTCTAGCGGGACCCTACGAGCAGTACTTC

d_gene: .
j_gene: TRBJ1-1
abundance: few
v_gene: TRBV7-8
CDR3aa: CASRQTGLFEAFF
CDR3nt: TGTGCCAGCAGACAGACAGGTTTGTTTGAAGCTTTCTTT

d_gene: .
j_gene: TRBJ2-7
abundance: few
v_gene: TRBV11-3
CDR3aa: CASSPRTDSYEQYF
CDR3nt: TGTGCCAGCAGCCCCCGGACGGATTCCTACGAGCAGTACTTC

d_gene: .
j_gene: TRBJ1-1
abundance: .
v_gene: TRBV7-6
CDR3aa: CTSSLTRVMNTEAFF
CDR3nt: TGTACCAGCAGCTTAACTAGGGTCATGAACACTGAAGCTTTCTTT

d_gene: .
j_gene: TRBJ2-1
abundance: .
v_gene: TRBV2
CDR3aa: CASRSRNYNEQFF
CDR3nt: TGTGCCAGCAGATCGCGGAATTACAATGAGCAGTTCTTC

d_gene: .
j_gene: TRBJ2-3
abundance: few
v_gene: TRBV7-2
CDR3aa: CASSLASGVEQYF
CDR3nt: TGTGCCAGCAGCTTAGCCTCTGGCGTCGAGCAGTATTTT

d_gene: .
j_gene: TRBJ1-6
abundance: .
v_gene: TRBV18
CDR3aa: CASSPRWETKGGNSPLHF
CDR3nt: TGTGCCAGCTCACCAAGATGGGAGACCAAGGGGGGTAATTCACCCCTCCACTTT

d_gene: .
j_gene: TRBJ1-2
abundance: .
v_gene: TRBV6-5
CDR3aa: CASSGGGYGYTF
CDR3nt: TGTGCCAGCAGCGGGGGCGGGTATGGCTACACCTTC

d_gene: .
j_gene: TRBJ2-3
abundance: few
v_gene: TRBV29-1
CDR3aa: CSASGLFTDTQYF
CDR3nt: TGCAGCGCTTCAGGGCTATTCACAGATACGCAGTATTTT

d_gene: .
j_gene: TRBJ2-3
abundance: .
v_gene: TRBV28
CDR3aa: CASSRLADTQYF
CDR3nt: TGTGCCAGCAGCCGCTTAGCGGATACGCAGTATTTT

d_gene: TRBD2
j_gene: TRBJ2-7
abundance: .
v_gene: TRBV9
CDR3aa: CASSGGLAGHEQYF
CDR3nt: TGTGCCAGCAGCGGGGGACTAGCGGGCCACGAGCAGTACTTC

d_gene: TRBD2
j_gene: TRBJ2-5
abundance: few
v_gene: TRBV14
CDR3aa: CASSQEIAGGYQETQYF
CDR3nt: TGTGCCAGCAGCCAAGAGATCGCGGGGGGGTACCAAGAGACCCAGTACTTC

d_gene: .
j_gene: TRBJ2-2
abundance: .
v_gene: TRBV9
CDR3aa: CATGGTGELFF
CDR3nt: TGTGCCACAGGAGGGACCGGGGAGCTGTTTTTT

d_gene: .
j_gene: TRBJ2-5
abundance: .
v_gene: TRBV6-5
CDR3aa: CASSYGAGTEETQYF
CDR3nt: TGTGCCAGCAGTTACGGGGCGGGGACTGAAGAGACCCAGTACTTC

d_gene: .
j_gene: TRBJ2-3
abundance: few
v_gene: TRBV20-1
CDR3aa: CSASKASATDTQYF
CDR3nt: TGCAGTGCTAGCAAGGCTAGCGCTACAGATACGCAGTATTTT

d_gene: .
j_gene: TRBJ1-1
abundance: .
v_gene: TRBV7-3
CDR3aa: CASSSTGSGTEAFF
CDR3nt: TGTGCCAGCAGCTCGACAGGATCGGGCACTGAAGCTTTCTTT

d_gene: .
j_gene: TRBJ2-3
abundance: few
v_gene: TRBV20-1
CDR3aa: CSARDPIAADTQYF
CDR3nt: TGCAGTGCTAGAGATCCGATAGCTGCAGATACGCAGTATTTT

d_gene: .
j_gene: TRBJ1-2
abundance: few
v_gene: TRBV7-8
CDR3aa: CASSPRHSGYTF
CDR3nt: TGTGCCAGCAGCCCTCGGCACAGTGGCTACACCTTC

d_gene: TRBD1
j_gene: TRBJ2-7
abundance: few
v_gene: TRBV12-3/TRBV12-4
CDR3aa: CASSESFGQGAHDEQYF
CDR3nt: TGTGCCAGCAGCGAATCTTTCGGACAGGGGGCGCATGACGAGCAGTACTTC

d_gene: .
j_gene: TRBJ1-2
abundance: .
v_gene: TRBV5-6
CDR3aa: CASSSGPIRYGYTF
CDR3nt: TGTGCCAGCAGCTCGGGCCCTATTAGGTATGGCTACACCTTC

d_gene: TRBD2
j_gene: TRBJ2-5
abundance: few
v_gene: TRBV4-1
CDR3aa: CASSQVAGTQYF
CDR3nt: TGCGCCAGCAGCCAAGTAGCGGGAACCCAGTACTTC

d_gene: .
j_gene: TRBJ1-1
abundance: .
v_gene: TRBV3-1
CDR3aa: CASSPSVGRTEAFF
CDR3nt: TGTGCCAGCAGCCCCTCTGTCGGTAGAACTGAAGCTTTCTTT

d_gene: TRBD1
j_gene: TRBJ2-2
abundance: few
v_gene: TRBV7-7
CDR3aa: CASSLTGTGVAGELFF
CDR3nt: TGTGCCAGCAGCCTCACCGGGACAGGGGTAGCCGGGGAGCTGTTTTTT

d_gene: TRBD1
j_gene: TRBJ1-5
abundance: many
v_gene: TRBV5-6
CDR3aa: CASSGTGDQPQHF
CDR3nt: TGTGCCAGCAGCGGGACAGGGGATCAGCCCCAGCATTTT

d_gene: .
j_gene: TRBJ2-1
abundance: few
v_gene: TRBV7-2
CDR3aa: CASSLRGEQFF
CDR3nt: TGTGCCAGCAGCCTCCGAGGGGAGCAGTTCTTC

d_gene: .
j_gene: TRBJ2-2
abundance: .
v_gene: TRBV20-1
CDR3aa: CSASRVGTGELFF
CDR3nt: TGCAGTGCCAGTCGGGTCGGGACCGGGGAGCTGTTTTTT

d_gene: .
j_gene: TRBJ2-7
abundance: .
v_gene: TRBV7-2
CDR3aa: CASSTFRAYEQYF
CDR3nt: TGTGCCAGCAGCACGTTCAGAGCCTACGAGCAGTACTTC

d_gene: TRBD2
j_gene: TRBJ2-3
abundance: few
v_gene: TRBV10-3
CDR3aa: CAISERTSGIPTDTQYF
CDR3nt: TGTGCCATCAGTGAACGGACTAGCGGGATCCCCACAGATACGCAGTATTTT

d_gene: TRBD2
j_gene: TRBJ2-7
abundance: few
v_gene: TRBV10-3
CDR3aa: CAISERRATSGAGCEQYF
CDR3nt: TGTGCCATCAGTGAGCGCAGGGCGACTAGCGGGGCAGGGTGCGAGCAGTACTTC

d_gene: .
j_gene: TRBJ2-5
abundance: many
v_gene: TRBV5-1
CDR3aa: CASSLAPSDSETQYF
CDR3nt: TGCGCCAGCAGCTTGGCACCATCAGACTCGGAGACCCAGTACTTC

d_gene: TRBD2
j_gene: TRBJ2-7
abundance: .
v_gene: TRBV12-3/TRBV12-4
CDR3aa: CASSFGGGRAYEQYF
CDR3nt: TGTGCCAGCAGTTTTGGGGGGGGGAGGGCGTACGAGCAGTACTTC

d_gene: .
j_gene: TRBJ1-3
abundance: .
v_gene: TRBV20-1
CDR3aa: CSASIGGPSSGNTIYF
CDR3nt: TGCAGTGCTAGTATTGGGGGCCCAAGCTCTGGAAACACCATATATTTT

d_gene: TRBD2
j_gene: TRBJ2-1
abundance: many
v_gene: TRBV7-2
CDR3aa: CASNFRGEGEQFF
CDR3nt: TGTGCCAGCAATTTTCGGGGGGAGGGCGAGCAGTTCTTC